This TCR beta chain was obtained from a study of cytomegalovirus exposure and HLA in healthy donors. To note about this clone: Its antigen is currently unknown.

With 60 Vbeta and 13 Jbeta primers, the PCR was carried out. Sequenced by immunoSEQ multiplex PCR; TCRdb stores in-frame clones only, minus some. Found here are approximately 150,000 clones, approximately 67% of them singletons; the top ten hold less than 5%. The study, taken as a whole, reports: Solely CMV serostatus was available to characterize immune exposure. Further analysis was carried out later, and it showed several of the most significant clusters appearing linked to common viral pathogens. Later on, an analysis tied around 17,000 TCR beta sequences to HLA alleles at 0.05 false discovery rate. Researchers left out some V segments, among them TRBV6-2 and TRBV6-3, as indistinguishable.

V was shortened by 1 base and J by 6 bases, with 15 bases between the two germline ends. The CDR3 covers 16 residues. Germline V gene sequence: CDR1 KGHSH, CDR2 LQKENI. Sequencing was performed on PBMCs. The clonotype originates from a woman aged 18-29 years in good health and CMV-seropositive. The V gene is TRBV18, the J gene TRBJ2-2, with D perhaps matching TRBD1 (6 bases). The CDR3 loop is CASSPQSQGTAGELFF. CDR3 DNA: TGTGCCAGCTCACCACAAAGCCAGGGGACCGCCGGGGAGCTGTTTTTT.